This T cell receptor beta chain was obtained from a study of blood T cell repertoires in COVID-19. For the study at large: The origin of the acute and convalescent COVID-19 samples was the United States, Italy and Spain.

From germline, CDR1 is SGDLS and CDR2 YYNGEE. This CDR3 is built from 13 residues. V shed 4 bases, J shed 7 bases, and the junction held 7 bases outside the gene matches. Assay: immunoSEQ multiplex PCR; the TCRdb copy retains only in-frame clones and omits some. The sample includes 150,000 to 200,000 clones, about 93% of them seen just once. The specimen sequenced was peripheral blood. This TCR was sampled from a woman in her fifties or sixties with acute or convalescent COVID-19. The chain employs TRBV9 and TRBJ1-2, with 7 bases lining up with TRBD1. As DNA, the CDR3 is TGTGCCAGCAGCCCAGGGGGGAGGAGTGGCTACACCTTC. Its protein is CASSPGGRSGYTF. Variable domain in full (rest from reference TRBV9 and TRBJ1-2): DSGVTQTPKHLITATGQRVTLRCSPRSGDLSVYWYQQSLDQGLQFLIQYYNGEERAKGNILERFSAQQFPDLHSELNLSSLELGDSALYFCASSPGGRSGYTFGSGTRLTVV.